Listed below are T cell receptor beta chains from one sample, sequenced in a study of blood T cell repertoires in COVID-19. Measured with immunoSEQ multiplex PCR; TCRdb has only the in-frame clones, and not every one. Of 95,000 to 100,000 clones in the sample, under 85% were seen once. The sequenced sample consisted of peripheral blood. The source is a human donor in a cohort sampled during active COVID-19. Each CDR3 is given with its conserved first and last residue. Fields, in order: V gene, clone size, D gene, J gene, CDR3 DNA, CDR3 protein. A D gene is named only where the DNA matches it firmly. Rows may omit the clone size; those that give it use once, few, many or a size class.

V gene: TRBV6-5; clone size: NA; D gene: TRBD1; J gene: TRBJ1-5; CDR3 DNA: TGTGCCAGCAGACAGGGGAGCAATCAGCCCCAGCATTTT; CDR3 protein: CASRQGSNQPQHF
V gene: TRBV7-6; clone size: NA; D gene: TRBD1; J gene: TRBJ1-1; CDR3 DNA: TGTGCCAGCAGCTTAGGGTTCTTTAGACAGGGGTCGAACACTGAAGCTTTCTTT; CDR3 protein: CASSLGFFRQGSNTEAFF
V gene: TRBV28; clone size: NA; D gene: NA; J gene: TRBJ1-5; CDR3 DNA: TGTGCCAGCAGTTTATTAGTGGAGCCCCAGCATTTT; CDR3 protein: CASSLLVEPQHF
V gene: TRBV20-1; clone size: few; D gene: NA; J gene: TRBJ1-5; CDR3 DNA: TGCAGTGCCTCCAGGGATCAGCCCCAGCATTTT; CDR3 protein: CSASRDQPQHF
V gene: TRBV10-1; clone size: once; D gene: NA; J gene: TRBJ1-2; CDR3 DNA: TGCGCCAGCAGCGGGGGAGGGGTGGGTTCGGTAGGCTACACCTTC; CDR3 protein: CASSGGGVGSVGYTF
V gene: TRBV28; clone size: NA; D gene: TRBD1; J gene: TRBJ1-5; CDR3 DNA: TGTGCCAGCAGTTTAGGGCTAGGACAGGGGCTTAAGCCCCAGCATTTT; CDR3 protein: CASSLGLGQGLKPQHF
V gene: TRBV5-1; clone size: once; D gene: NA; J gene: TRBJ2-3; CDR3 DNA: TGCGCCAGCAGCTTGGATACATACGGGGGAGATACGCAGTATTTT; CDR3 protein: CASSLDTYGGDTQYF
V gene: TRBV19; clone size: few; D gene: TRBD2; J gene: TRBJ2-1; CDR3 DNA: TGTGCCAGTAGTATTCCCCTTGGACTAGCGGGGGGAAGGAATGAGCAGTTCTTC; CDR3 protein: CASSIPLGLAGGRNEQFF
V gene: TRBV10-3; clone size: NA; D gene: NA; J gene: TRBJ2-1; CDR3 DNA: TGTGCCATCAGTGAGCGGTCCGCGGGGGAGCAGTTCTTC; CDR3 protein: CAISERSAGEQFF
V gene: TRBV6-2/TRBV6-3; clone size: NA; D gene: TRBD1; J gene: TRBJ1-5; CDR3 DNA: TGTGCCAGCAGCCCAGGACAGGGCAGGAGCAATCAGCCCCAGCATTTT; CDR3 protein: CASSPGQGRSNQPQHF
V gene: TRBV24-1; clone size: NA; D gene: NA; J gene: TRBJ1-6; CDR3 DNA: TGTGCCACCAGTGATTCGCCCGCTGCCGCTTACGGGAATAATTCACCCCTCCACTTT; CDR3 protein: CATSDSPAAAYGNNSPLHF
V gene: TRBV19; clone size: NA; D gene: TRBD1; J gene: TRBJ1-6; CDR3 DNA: TGTGCCAGTCACGACAGGGTCTATAATTCACCCCTCCACTTT; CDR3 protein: CASHDRVYNSPLHF
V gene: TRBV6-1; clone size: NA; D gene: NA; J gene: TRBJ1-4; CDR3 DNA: TGTGCCAGCAGTGAATCCTGGGGCGAAAATGAAAAACTGTTTTTT; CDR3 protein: CASSESWGENEKLFF
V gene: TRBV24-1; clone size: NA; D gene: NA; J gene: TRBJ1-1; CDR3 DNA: TGTGCCACCGAAACCGGGGGGGGGAGACAAGCTTTCTTT; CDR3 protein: CATETGGGRQAFF
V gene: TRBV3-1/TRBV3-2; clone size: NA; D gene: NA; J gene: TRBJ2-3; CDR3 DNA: TGTGCCAGCAGCCAAGATGTTACAACCCGAATGAATACGCAGTATTTT; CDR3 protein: CASSQDVTTRMNTQYF
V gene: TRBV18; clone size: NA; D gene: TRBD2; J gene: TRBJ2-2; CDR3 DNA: TGTGCCAGCTCACCCCCGGGACTAGCGGGGGAGGACACCGGGGAGCTGTTTTTT; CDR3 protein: CASSPPGLAGEDTGELFF
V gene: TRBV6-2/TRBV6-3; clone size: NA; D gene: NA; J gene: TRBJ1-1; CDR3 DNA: TGTGCCAGCAGTTACCCGGGAGTGTTAAACACTGAAGCTTTCTTT; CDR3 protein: CASSYPGVLNTEAFF
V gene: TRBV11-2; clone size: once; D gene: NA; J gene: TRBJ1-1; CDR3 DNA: TGTGCCAGCAGCTTAGATTTTACAGAAAAAGCTGAAGCTTTCTTT; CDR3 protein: CASSLDFTEKAEAFF
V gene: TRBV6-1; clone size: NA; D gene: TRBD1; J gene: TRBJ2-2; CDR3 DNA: TGTGCCAGCAGTGAGGGACAGGGAAACACCGGGGAGCTGTTTTTT; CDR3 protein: CASSEGQGNTGELFF
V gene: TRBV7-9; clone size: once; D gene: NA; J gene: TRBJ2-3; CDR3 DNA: TGTGCCAGCAGCCCCCCCGGGGCGGGGGCCACAGATACGCAGTATTTT; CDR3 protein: CASSPPGAGATDTQYF
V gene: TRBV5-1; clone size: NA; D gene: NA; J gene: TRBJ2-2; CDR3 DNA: TGCGCCAGCAACCCACAGGGCAGTGGCACCGGGGAGCTGTTTTTT; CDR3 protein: CASNPQGSGTGELFF
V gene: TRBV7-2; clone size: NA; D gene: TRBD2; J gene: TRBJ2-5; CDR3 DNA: TGTGCCAGCAGCTTTTCCCTTATAGCGGGGGGGAGAGAGACCCAGTACTTC; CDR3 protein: CASSFSLIAGGRETQYF
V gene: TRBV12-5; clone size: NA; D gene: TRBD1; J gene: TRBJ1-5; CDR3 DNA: TGTGCTAGTGGCATGGGGACAGGGTATCAGCCCCAGCATTTT; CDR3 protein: CASGMGTGYQPQHF